The rows below give T cell receptor beta chains drawn from one sample of a study of T cell responses to AZD1222 COVID-19 vaccine. Method: immunoSEQ multiplex PCR; TCRdb's copy keeps in-frame clones and lacks some. In the table there are tens of thousands of clones, 80% to 90% of which are singletons. Sequences were derived from peripheral blood, sampled on day 0 of AZD1222 vaccination. Receptors were obtained from an adult in good health. CDR3s include the opening cysteine and the closing phenylalanine or tryptophan. Each record gives: CDR3 protein, CDR3 DNA, V gene, D gene, J gene, clone size. The D gene is left open where the match is weak. Expanded clones get a size class; other rows say once, few or many, or leave the size out.

cdr3_aa: CASSNSGSSYNEQFF; cdr3_nt: TGTGCCAGCAGCAATAGCGGGAGCTCCTACAATGAGCAGTTCTTC; v_call: TRBV9; d_call: TRBD2; j_call: TRBJ2-1; clone_size: NA
cdr3_aa: CASSKRRLAGGPNTGELFF; cdr3_nt: TGTGCCAGTAGTAAAAGACGACTAGCGGGAGGGCCTAACACCGGGGAGCTGTTTTTT; v_call: TRBV19; d_call: TRBD2; j_call: TRBJ2-2; clone_size: NA
cdr3_aa: CASSLNTGELFF; cdr3_nt: TGTGCCAGCAGTTTAAACACCGGGGAGCTGTTTTTT; v_call: TRBV28; d_call: NA; j_call: TRBJ2-2; clone_size: few
cdr3_aa: CASSSTSGGAYNEQFF; cdr3_nt: TGTGCCAGCAGTTCGACTAGCGGGGGGGCCTACAATGAGCAGTTCTTC; v_call: TRBV28; d_call: TRBD2; j_call: TRBJ2-1; clone_size: NA
cdr3_aa: CASSLDRQGHNQPQHF; cdr3_nt: TGTGCCAGCAGCTTAGATAGACAGGGACACAATCAGCCCCAGCATTTT; v_call: TRBV11-3; d_call: TRBD1; j_call: TRBJ1-5; clone_size: NA
cdr3_aa: CARTDRGAETQYF; cdr3_nt: TGTGCCAGAACTGACAGGGGGGCGGAGACCCAGTACTTC; v_call: TRBV21-1; d_call: NA; j_call: TRBJ2-5; clone_size: NA
cdr3_aa: CASSEQGKPQHF; cdr3_nt: TGTGCCAGCAGTGAGCAGGGGAAGCCCCAGCATTTT; v_call: TRBV6-1; d_call: NA; j_call: TRBJ1-5; clone_size: NA
cdr3_aa: CASSLEGLRFEPQHF; cdr3_nt: TGCGCCAGCAGCTTGGAGGGTCTACGGTTTGAGCCCCAGCATTTT; v_call: TRBV5-1; d_call: NA; j_call: TRBJ1-5; clone_size: NA
cdr3_aa: CASSLGLAGLNGQYF; cdr3_nt: TGTGCCAGCAGCTTGGGGCTAGCGGGGCTTAACGGGCAGTACTTC; v_call: TRBV7-9; d_call: TRBD2; j_call: TRBJ2-7; clone_size: NA
cdr3_aa: CASSGRTGGYTDTQYF; cdr3_nt: TGCGCCAGCAGCGGGCGGACAGGGGGCTACACAGATACGCAGTATTTT; v_call: TRBV5-1; d_call: TRBD1; j_call: TRBJ2-3; clone_size: NA
cdr3_aa: CASSEDGRGRGYF; cdr3_nt: TGTGCCAGCAGTGAAGACGGCAGGGGGCGAGGGTACTTC; v_call: TRBV2; d_call: TRBD1; j_call: TRBJ2-7; clone_size: NA
cdr3_aa: CASSPALAGGPGTGELFF; cdr3_nt: TGTGCCAGCAGTCCGGCCTTAGCGGGAGGGCCGGGCACCGGGGAGCTGTTTTTT; v_call: TRBV6-4; d_call: TRBD2; j_call: TRBJ2-2; clone_size: NA
cdr3_aa: CASSRGQETQYF; cdr3_nt: TGTGCCAGCAGCCGTGGCCAAGAGACCCAGTACTTC; v_call: TRBV14; d_call: NA; j_call: TRBJ2-5; clone_size: NA
cdr3_aa: CASSPAVANTGELFF; cdr3_nt: TGTGCCAGCTCACCGGCAGTGGCGAACACCGGGGAGCTGTTTTTT; v_call: TRBV18; d_call: NA; j_call: TRBJ2-2; clone_size: NA
cdr3_aa: CASSLAGLAGVNEQFF; cdr3_nt: TGTGCCAGCAGCTTAGCGGGACTAGCGGGAGTCAATGAGCAGTTCTTC; v_call: TRBV7-2; d_call: TRBD2; j_call: TRBJ2-1; clone_size: NA
cdr3_aa: CASGSLRSGYTF; cdr3_nt: TGTGCCAGCGGCAGCCTGCGTAGTGGCTACACCTTC; v_call: TRBV12-3/TRBV12-4; d_call: NA; j_call: TRBJ1-2; clone_size: NA
cdr3_aa: CASSYSGTAYNEQFF; cdr3_nt: TGTGCCAGCAGTTACTCCGGGACAGCCTACAATGAGCAGTTCTTC; v_call: TRBV6-5; d_call: TRBD1; j_call: TRBJ2-1; clone_size: NA
cdr3_aa: CASSLSSEIPTEAFF; cdr3_nt: TGTGCCAGCAGTTTATCTTCCGAAATCCCCACTGAAGCTTTCTTT; v_call: TRBV27; d_call: NA; j_call: TRBJ1-1; clone_size: NA
cdr3_aa: CASSFTRDTFYEQYF; cdr3_nt: TGTGCCAGCAGCTTCACCCGGGACACCTTCTACGAGCAGTACTTC; v_call: TRBV7-3; d_call: NA; j_call: TRBJ2-7; clone_size: NA
cdr3_aa: CASSYGPPRVGAQYF; cdr3_nt: TGTGCCAGCAGTTACGGGCCTCCCCGGGTAGGTGCCCAGTACTTC; v_call: TRBV28; d_call: NA; j_call: TRBJ2-5; clone_size: NA
cdr3_aa: CASSASGAGELFF; cdr3_nt: TGTGCCAGCAGTGCTAGCGGGGCCGGGGAGCTGTTTTTT; v_call: TRBV3-1/TRBV3-2; d_call: TRBD2; j_call: TRBJ2-2; clone_size: NA
cdr3_aa: CASSQTRDTQYF; cdr3_nt: TGTGCCAGCAGCCAGACTCGGGATACGCAGTATTTT; v_call: TRBV6-5; d_call: NA; j_call: TRBJ2-3; clone_size: NA
cdr3_aa: CASSWTGVNYGYTF; cdr3_nt: TGTGCCAGTAGCTGGACTGGGGTGAACTATGGCTACACCTTC; v_call: TRBV19; d_call: NA; j_call: TRBJ1-2; clone_size: NA
cdr3_aa: CASQDSPTDTQYF; cdr3_nt: TGCGCCAGCCAGGACAGTCCCACAGATACGCAGTATTTT; v_call: TRBV5-1; d_call: NA; j_call: TRBJ2-3; clone_size: few
cdr3_aa: CASSTRRKNEQYF; cdr3_nt: TGTGCCAGCAGCACCAGGCGGAAGAACGAGCAGTACTTC; v_call: TRBV5-6; d_call: NA; j_call: TRBJ2-7; clone_size: NA
cdr3_aa: CASSVAGATDTQYF; cdr3_nt: TGTGCCAGCAGCGTAGCCGGGGCCACAGATACGCAGTATTTT; v_call: TRBV9; d_call: NA; j_call: TRBJ2-3; clone_size: NA
cdr3_aa: CASSLRGNSRTEAFF; cdr3_nt: TGTGCCAGCAGCTTGAGGGGCAATTCTAGGACTGAAGCTTTCTTT; v_call: TRBV5-6; d_call: NA; j_call: TRBJ1-1; clone_size: NA
cdr3_aa: CASTPGLADTDTQYF; cdr3_nt: TGTGCCAGCACCCCGGGGCTAGCGGACACAGATACGCAGTATTTT; v_call: TRBV9; d_call: TRBD2; j_call: TRBJ2-3; clone_size: NA
cdr3_aa: CASSLGYLNNEQFF; cdr3_nt: TGTGCCAGCAGTTTGGGATACCTCAACAATGAGCAGTTCTTC; v_call: TRBV27; d_call: NA; j_call: TRBJ2-1; clone_size: NA
cdr3_aa: CASSYWAGIQETQYF; cdr3_nt: TGTGCCAGCAGTTACTGGGCAGGTATCCAAGAGACCCAGTACTTC; v_call: TRBV6-2/TRBV6-3; d_call: NA; j_call: TRBJ2-5; clone_size: NA
cdr3_aa: CASSPPSGAIDTQYF; cdr3_nt: TGTGCCAGTAGCCCCCCGTCCGGGGCCATAGATACGCAGTATTTT; v_call: TRBV19; d_call: NA; j_call: TRBJ2-3; clone_size: once
cdr3_aa: CASGKGYRVEYGYTF; cdr3_nt: TGCGCCAGCGGAAAAGGGTACAGGGTCGAGTATGGCTACACCTTC; v_call: TRBV5-1; d_call: NA; j_call: TRBJ1-2; clone_size: few
cdr3_aa: CASSGNRAGDYGYTF; cdr3_nt: TGTGCCAGCAGCGGGAACAGGGCTGGGGACTATGGCTACACCTTC; v_call: TRBV9; d_call: NA; j_call: TRBJ1-2; clone_size: NA
cdr3_aa: CASSFSGRAPNIQYF; cdr3_nt: TGTGCCAGCAGCTTCAGCGGGAGGGCCCCAAACATTCAGTACTTC; v_call: TRBV5-4; d_call: TRBD2; j_call: TRBJ2-4; clone_size: NA
cdr3_aa: CASSIDGGWNSNQPQHF; cdr3_nt: TGTGCCAGTAGTATAGATGGGGGGTGGAATAGCAATCAGCCCCAGCATTTT; v_call: TRBV19; d_call: NA; j_call: TRBJ1-5; clone_size: NA
cdr3_aa: CSGGGGSGSGTDTQYF; cdr3_nt: TGCAGCGGGGGCGGCGGGAGCGGGTCGGGCACAGATACGCAGTATTTT; v_call: TRBV29-1; d_call: TRBD2; j_call: TRBJ2-3; clone_size: few
cdr3_aa: CATHLSGSGSEQFF; cdr3_nt: TGTGCCACTCACCTTAGCGGGAGTGGGAGTGAGCAGTTCTTC; v_call: TRBV6-5; d_call: TRBD2; j_call: TRBJ2-1; clone_size: NA
cdr3_aa: CASSYYGGSNTEAFF; cdr3_nt: TGTGCCAGCAGTTACTATGGGGGGTCGAACACTGAAGCTTTCTTT; v_call: TRBV6-5; d_call: NA; j_call: TRBJ1-1; clone_size: few
cdr3_aa: CSAREETQYF; cdr3_nt: TGCAGTGCTAGAGAAGAGACCCAGTACTTC; v_call: TRBV20-1; d_call: NA; j_call: TRBJ2-5; clone_size: NA
cdr3_aa: CASSSGLAHYNEQFF; cdr3_nt: TGTGCCAGCAGTTCGGGACTAGCGCATTACAATGAGCAGTTCTTC; v_call: TRBV6-5; d_call: TRBD2; j_call: TRBJ2-1; clone_size: once
cdr3_aa: CASSLTGLPDTQYF; cdr3_nt: TGCGCCAGCAGCTTAACGGGACTACCAGATACGCAGTATTTT; v_call: TRBV5-1; d_call: TRBD2; j_call: TRBJ2-3; clone_size: NA
cdr3_aa: CASSLDFDRGKTQYF; cdr3_nt: TGTGCCAGCAGCTTAGATTTTGACAGGGGTAAGACCCAGTACTTC; v_call: TRBV11-2; d_call: TRBD1; j_call: TRBJ2-5; clone_size: NA